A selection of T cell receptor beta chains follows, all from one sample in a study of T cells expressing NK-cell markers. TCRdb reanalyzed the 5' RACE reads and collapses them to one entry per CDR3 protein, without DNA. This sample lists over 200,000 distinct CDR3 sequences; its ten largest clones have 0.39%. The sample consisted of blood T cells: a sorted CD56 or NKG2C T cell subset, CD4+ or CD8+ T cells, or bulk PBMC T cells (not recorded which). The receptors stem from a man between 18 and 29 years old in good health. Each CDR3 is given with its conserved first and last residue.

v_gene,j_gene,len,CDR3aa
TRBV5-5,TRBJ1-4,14,CASSLGSRTEKLFF
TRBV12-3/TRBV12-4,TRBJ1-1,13,CASRTGRVTEAFF
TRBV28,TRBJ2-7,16,CASSITSSGRPYEQYF
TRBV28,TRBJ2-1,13,CASRGTEKDEQFF
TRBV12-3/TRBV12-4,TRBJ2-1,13,CASSFSIGNEQFF
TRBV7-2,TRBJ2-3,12,CASSSTLDTQYF
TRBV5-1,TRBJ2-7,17,CASSLVLAGAQKYEQYF
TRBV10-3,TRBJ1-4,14,CASQADSFNEKLFF
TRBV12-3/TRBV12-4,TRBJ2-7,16,CASSILAGGPGNEQYF
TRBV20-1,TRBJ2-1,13,CSASYSGRGGQFF
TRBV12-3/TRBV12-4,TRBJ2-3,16,CASTPGTSGNTDTQYF
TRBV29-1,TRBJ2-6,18,CSVGKVGPGGAGANVLTF
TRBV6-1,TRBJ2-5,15,CASSLGRGFQETQYF
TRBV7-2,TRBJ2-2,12,CAGRGGPGELFF
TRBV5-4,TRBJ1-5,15,CASSPERGSNQPQHF
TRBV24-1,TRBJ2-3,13,CATRGNSADTQYF
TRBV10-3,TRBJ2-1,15,CAISSGTSGNNEQFF
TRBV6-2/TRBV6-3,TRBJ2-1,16,CASSYSRTVWGNEQFF
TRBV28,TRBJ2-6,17,CASSPLRPTSGANVLTF
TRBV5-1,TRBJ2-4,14,CASSLLEWENIQYF